Listed below are T cell receptor beta chains from one sample, sequenced in a study of blood T cell repertoires in COVID-19. Using immunoSEQ multiplex PCR, the repertoire was profiled, and TCRdb retains in-frame clones only, with some absent. The sample shows roughly 250,000 clones, approximately 80% of them seen only once. Sample: peripheral blood. The receptors shown here come from a middle-aged woman with active or convalescent COVID-19. Each CDR3 is given with its conserved first and last residue. D genes are given only for firm matches. Clone size is not always given. Where it is, it says once, few, many or a class for expanded clones.

V gene	J gene	clone size	D gene	CDR3 protein	CDR3 DNA
TRBV19	TRBJ1-5	.	.	CASSTADSNQPQHF	TGTGCCAGTAGTACCGCGGATAGCAATCAGCCCCAGCATTTT
TRBV27	TRBJ1-5	few	.	CASSPDSGVGQPQHF	TGTGCCAGCAGTCCGGACAGTGGGGTGGGACAGCCCCAGCATTTT
TRBV11-2	TRBJ1-2	.	.	CASSSRLRYGYTF	TGTGCCAGCAGCTCACGACTTCGCTATGGCTACACCTTC
TRBV6-5	TRBJ1-2	.	.	CASDPLRGGYGYTF	TGTGCCAGCGACCCCCTGCGGGGCGGCTATGGCTACACCTTC
TRBV3-1/TRBV3-2	TRBJ1-2	.	TRBD1	CASTTQGAGYGYTF	TGTGCCAGCACTACACAGGGGGCAGGCTATGGCTACACCTTC
TRBV3-1/TRBV3-2	TRBJ1-5	.	.	CASSARNSGQPQHF	TGTGCCAGCAGCGCTAGAAATTCCGGGCAGCCCCAGCATTTT
TRBV7-3	TRBJ2-3	.	.	CASSGGGDTQYF	TGTGCCAGCAGTGGGGGCGGAGATACGCAGTATTTT
TRBV6-6	TRBJ1-5	.	.	CASSYQGRQPQHF	TGTGCCAGCAGTTACCAGGGGAGACAGCCCCAGCATTTT
TRBV28	TRBJ1-2	.	.	CASSFPGTGGYGYTF	TGTGCCAGCAGTTTCCCCGGCACAGGAGGGTATGGCTACACCTTC
TRBV5-1	TRBJ2-5	.	TRBD1	CASSGRTGGIQYF	TGCGCCAGCAGCGGTCGGACAGGGGGAATCCAGTACTTC
TRBV7-9	TRBJ2-3	.	.	CASTYRDSGTDTQYF	TGTGCCAGCACCTACAGGGATTCTGGCACAGATACGCAGTATTTT
TRBV5-1	TRBJ2-1	.	.	CASSLGAWSSYNEQFF	TGCGCCAGCAGCTTGGGTGCATGGAGCTCCTACAATGAGCAGTTCTTC
TRBV4-1	TRBJ1-5	.	.	CATGGNQPQHF	TGCGCCACCGGGGGAAATCAGCCCCAGCATTTT
TRBV18	TRBJ2-3	.	TRBD2	CASSRVAGPWGITQYF	TGTGCCAGCTCACGGGTAGCGGGGCCGTGGGGGATTACGCAGTATTTT
TRBV30	TRBJ1-5	.	TRBD1	CAWSPGQGAHQPQHF	TGTGCCTGGAGTCCGGGACAGGGGGCTCATCAGCCCCAGCATTTT
TRBV19	TRBJ2-3	.	.	CASSIGSGFADTQYF	TGTGCCAGTAGTATAGGGTCGGGTTTTGCAGATACGCAGTATTTT
TRBV10-3	TRBJ1-1	.	.	CAISESGGTITEAFF	TGTGCCATCAGTGAGTCTGGCGGAACGATCACTGAAGCTTTCTTT
TRBV5-1	TRBJ2-5	.	.	CASSLDTGQGTQYF	TGCGCCAGCAGCTTGGACACAGGTCAAGGGACCCAGTACTTC
TRBV5-1	TRBJ1-4	.	TRBD1	CASSLGQGGTNEKLFF	TGCGCCAGCAGCTTGGGACAGGGGGGAACTAATGAAAAACTGTTTTTT
TRBV10-1	TRBJ1-5	.	TRBD1	CASTKGRDRGLNQPQHF	TGCGCCAGCACTAAGGGGAGGGACAGGGGTCTGAATCAGCCCCAGCATTTT
TRBV12-3/TRBV12-4	TRBJ1-1	.	.	CASSLHMNTEAFF	TGTGCCAGCAGCCTCCACATGAACACTGAAGCTTTCTTT
TRBV7-9	TRBJ1-1	.	TRBD1	CASSLITGAEAFF	TGTGCCAGCAGCTTAATCACAGGGGCTGAAGCTTTCTTT
TRBV28	TRBJ2-1	.	TRBD2	CASRHSKTGGEQFF	TGTGCCAGCCGCCACTCGAAAACGGGGGGAGAGCAGTTCTTC
TRBV9	TRBJ1-4	once	.	CASSVEVTATNEKLFF	TGTGCCAGCAGCGTAGAGGTGACAGCAACTAATGAAAAACTGTTTTTT
TRBV5-1	TRBJ2-2	.	.	CASSSPGAGGTGELFF	TGCGCCAGCAGCTCCCCCGGAGCGGGTGGAACCGGGGAGCTGTTTTTT
TRBV18	TRBJ2-1	.	TRBD2	CASFHPGTSPYNEQFF	TGTGCCAGCTTTCACCCCGGGACTAGTCCCTACAATGAGCAGTTCTTC
TRBV28	TRBJ2-7	.	TRBD1	CASRTGTGSSYEQYF	TGTGCCAGCAGAACCGGGACAGGTAGCTCCTACGAGCAGTACTTC
TRBV12-3/TRBV12-4	TRBJ1-2	.	.	CASNPRGLGGYTF	TGTGCCAGCAATCCCAGGGGCCTTGGGGGCTACACCTTC
TRBV19	TRBJ1-5	.	TRBD1	CASSRDREQPQHF	TGTGCCAGTAGTCGGGACAGGGAACAGCCCCAGCATTTT
TRBV7-9	TRBJ1-2	.	.	CASSLAELSYGYTF	TGTGCCAGCAGCTTAGCAGAGTTGAGCTATGGCTACACCTTC
TRBV15	TRBJ1-4	.	.	CATSSYDKTAEKLFF	TGTGCCACCAGCAGCTATGACAAAACAGCCGAAAAACTGTTTTTT
TRBV9	TRBJ1-4	.	TRBD1	CASSPGTGRTNEKLFF	TGTGCCAGCAGCCCCGGGACAGGGAGGACTAATGAAAAACTGTTTTTT
TRBV30	TRBJ2-3	.	TRBD1	CAWSVSGGADTQYF	TGTGCCTGGAGTGTATCAGGGGGCGCAGATACGCAGTATTTT
TRBV19	TRBJ1-5	few	TRBD1	CASSTGGNQPQHF	TGTGCCAGCTCGACAGGGGGCAATCAGCCCCAGCATTTT
TRBV12-3/TRBV12-4	TRBJ1-5	few	.	CASSPSRDQPQHF	TGTGCCAGCAGCCCGTCGCGCGATCAGCCCCAGCATTTT
TRBV19	TRBJ2-3	.	TRBD1	CASSIPPGGQGVSDTQYF	TGTGCCAGTAGTATCCCGCCCGGGGGACAGGGAGTTTCAGATACGCAGTATTTT
TRBV18	TRBJ2-7	.	TRBD2	CASSPPLAGVYEQYF	TGTGCCAGCTCACCACCTCTAGCGGGGGTATACGAGCAGTACTTC
TRBV5-1	TRBJ2-3	once	.	CASSLVQGTDTQYF	TGCGCCAGCAGCTTGGTACAGGGCACAGATACGCAGTATTTT
TRBV28	TRBJ1-3	.	TRBD1	CASSWSTGTVGNTIYF	TGTGCCAGCAGCTGGAGTACCGGGACAGTCGGAAACACCATATATTTT
TRBV4-2	TRBJ1-3	.	TRBD1	CASSRDGTGAGNTIYF	TGTGCCAGCAGCCGAGATGGGACAGGGGCTGGAAACACCATATATTTT
TRBV3-1/TRBV3-2	TRBJ1-6	.	.	CASSLTGNNSPLHF	TGTGCCAGCAGCCTAACAGGCAATAATTCACCCCTCCACTTT
TRBV7-9	TRBJ1-1	many	TRBD1	CASSLGTGAFTEAFF	TGTGCCAGCAGCTTAGGGACAGGGGCCTTCACTGAAGCTTTCTTT
TRBV6-1	TRBJ2-7	few	TRBD1	CASSEVDRGHEQYF	TGTGCCAGCAGTGAAGTCGACAGGGGCCACGAGCAGTACTTC
TRBV7-2	TRBJ1-4	.	TRBD1	CASSLIGTENEKLFF	TGTGCCAGCAGCTTAATAGGGACAGAAAATGAAAAACTGTTTTTT
TRBV5-1	TRBJ1-1	once	.	CASSLTGVNTEAFF	TGCGCCAGCAGCTTGACGGGAGTGAACACTGAAGCTTTCTTT
TRBV19	TRBJ1-5	.	.	CASSVQNNQPQHF	TGTGCCAGTAGTGTGCAGAACAATCAGCCCCAGCATTTT
TRBV6-6	TRBJ1-4	.	TRBD1	CASSPDRDEKLFF	TGTGCCAGCAGCCCCGACAGGGATGAAAAACTGTTTTTT
TRBV7-3	TRBJ2-3	.	.	CASSFSLQTDTQYF	TGTGCCAGCAGCTTTTCCCTACAGACAGATACGCAGTATTTT
TRBV10-2	TRBJ2-3	.	.	CASSESPTYTDTQYF	TGCGCCAGCAGTGAGTCGCCTACCTACACAGATACGCAGTATTTT